This note documents a single T cell receptor beta chain sequence. There are many counts of this clonotype. Its antigen specificity is not known. Base qualities were left out, and no much larger clone turns up one base away. This sample was taken from a study of neurological immune-mediated disorders (dated by TCRdb to about 2019). About the study as a whole: Peripheral blood TCR-beta repertoires from patients with HTLV-I-associated myelopathy (HAM/TSP), patients with multiple sclerosis, and healthy controls were compared in the study using UMI-based sequencing. Of the approximately 70 subjects in the cohort, about 14 were HAM/TSP patients, about 34 were multiple sclerosis patients, and about 20 were healthy controls. Longitudinal samples, technical triplicates and paired sorted CD4+ and CD8+ T-cell subsets, alongside PBMC samples, were included among the roughly 100 TCR-beta libraries. The research as a whole found: Across subjects, expanded clones never shared an identical CDR3 amino acid sequence, which suggests that the TCR-beta repertoires in every group were private. TCR clonal expansion was highest in HAM/TSP patients and lowest in MS patients, with MS patients falling below even healthy controls.

Healthy controls were blood bank volunteers in Maryland, USA. For unsorted PBMC libraries, 2 million PBMCs were used after storage in RNAlater at -80 degrees C until RNA extraction. Peripheral blood was subjected to Ficoll-Hypaque density gradient centrifugation to isolate PBMCs, which were then cryopreserved in liquid nitrogen. cDNA was synthesized by template-switch 5'RACE using a primer carrying a 10-nucleotide random unique molecular identifier by which each TCR transcript was tagged. Over 160 million TCR-beta sequences, covering 15-18 subjects, were produced in each sequencing run. The RNeasy kit was used for extraction of total RNA. The KAPA Real-time Library Amplification kit was used to amplify TCR-beta VDJ regions with primers targeting the TCR constant region and the 5'RACE anchor. A first PCR added sample indexes and Illumina adaptors, and a second PCR then raised library yield. The roughly 650 bp TCR product was size-selected on a 2% E-gel SizeSelection system after Ampure bead purification. Before pooling, library quality was assessed on a Bioanalyzer, concentration was determined with Qubit, and library quantification was performed with the Kapa Library Quantification kit. An Illumina HiSeq 2500 was used to sequence the libraries paired-end at 2 x 150 bp. To increase sequence diversity, roughly 24-32% phiX was spiked into each library pool. The authors' pipeline ran thus. The UMI-based MiGEC pipeline processed quality-filtered reads and removed over 80% of raw TCR sequences during error correction. VDJ genes were aligned to IMGT germline references, and clonotypes were defined by unique CDR3 amino acid sequence plus V-J genes. Clonal expansion, Shannon diversity, and CDR3 relatedness (CalcPairwiseDistances, ClusterSamples) were evaluated with VDJtools, and phylogenetic trees were built with CLCbio workbench. A clone was classed as expanded if it had 8 or more unique UMIs, a cutoff based on coefficient-of-variation modelling across technical triplicates. TCRdb trimmed the raw reads at Q25, called clones with MiXCR and kept productive beta chains. Each entry is one CDR3 protein sequence, shown with its most common DNA and genes. The authors' filters were not applied to this entry. Across this sample there are more than 70,000 distinct CDR3 sequences, with 17% seen only once. The ten largest account for 15% of the sample.

The CDR3 spans 16 residues, from the cysteine through the phenylalanine. The only DNA kept is the CDR3, 48 bases in frame from the first base. At the junction V is shortened by 4 bases and J by 4 bases; bases outside the gene matches: 10. CDR1 and CDR2 are read off the germline V gene as LGHNA and YNFKEQ. The specimen was PBMCs. The source of this sequence is a woman between 35 and 50 years old in good health. The chain employs TRBV4-2 and TRBJ1-2; TRBD1 agrees with 9 junctional bases. The DNA sequence follows: TGTGCCAGCAGCCTCCCAGGGGACAGGGAAGGCTATGGCTACACCTTC. Translated, this gives CASSLPGDREGYGYTF.